The T cell receptor (beta chain) under discussion was sequenced for a study of graft-versus-host responses after intestinal transplantation. For the study at large: The transplants performed in recipients were multivisceral, liver-intestinal, or isolated intestinal. Every one of the recipients received anti-thymocyte globulin induction and afterwards took tacrolimus and steroids for roughly three years. Points from the study as a whole: Association was observed between peak circulating GvH clone levels and early post-transplant HvG declines. GvH clones occurred in recipient marrow; some first appeared in ileum or blood.

Germline V gene data show CDR1 as MNHNY and CDR2 as SVGAGI (reference sequence). The CDR3 totals 13 residues. With 5 bases clipped from V and 8 bases from J, the junction kept 6 bases outside the gene matches. Clones were read by immunoSEQ multiplex PCR, and TCRdb kept only the in-frame ones, dropping some. There are approximately 60,000 clones in the sample; approximately 88% occur only once, and about 1.7% lies in the top ten. Worth noting for this clone: No antigen is known for it.

Lymphocytes from graft epithelium and lamina propria were isolated. The gene calls are TRBV6-6 and TRBJ1-1; 9 bases match TRBD1. This specimen was ileum tissue, taken more than 350 days after transplant. The TCR was taken from a human patient who received an intestinal transplant, so some T cells may come from the graft donor. Written as DNA, the CDR3 is TGTGCCAGCAGTGCAACAGGGGGCCCAGAAGCTTTCTTT. Amino acid sequence: CASSATGGPEAFF.